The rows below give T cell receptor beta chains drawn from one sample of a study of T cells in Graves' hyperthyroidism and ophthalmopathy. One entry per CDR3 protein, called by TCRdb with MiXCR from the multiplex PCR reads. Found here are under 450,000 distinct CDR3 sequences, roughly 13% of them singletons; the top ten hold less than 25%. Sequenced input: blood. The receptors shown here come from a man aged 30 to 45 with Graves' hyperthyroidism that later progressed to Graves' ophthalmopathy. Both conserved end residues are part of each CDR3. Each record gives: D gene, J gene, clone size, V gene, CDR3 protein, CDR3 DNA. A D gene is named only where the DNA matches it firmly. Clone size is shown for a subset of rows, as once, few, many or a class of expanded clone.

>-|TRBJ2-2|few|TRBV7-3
CASSLSPRETAITGELFF
TGTGCCAGCAGCTTAAGCCCCCGGGAGACAGCGATCACCGGGGAGCTGTTTTTT
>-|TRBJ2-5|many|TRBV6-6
CASSYRFQETQYF
TGTGCCAGCAGTTACCGGTTCCAAGAGACCCAGTACTTC
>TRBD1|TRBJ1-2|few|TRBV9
CASSAGQANYGYTF
TGTGCCAGCAGCGCCGGACAGGCTAACTATGGCTACACCTTC
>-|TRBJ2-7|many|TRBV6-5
CASSYRPDFYEQYF
TGTGCCAGCAGTTACCGGCCTGACTTCTACGAGCAGTACTTC
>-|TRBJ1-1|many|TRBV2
CASIDPDVEAFF
TGTGCCAGCATAGATCCTGACGTTGAAGCTTTCTTT
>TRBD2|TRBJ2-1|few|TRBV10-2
CASSPSGGGVYNEQFF
TGCGCCAGCAGTCCTAGCGGGGGGGGGGTCTACAATGAGCAGTTCTTC
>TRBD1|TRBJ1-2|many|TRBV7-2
CASSPDRGDGYTF
TGTGCCAGCAGCCCCGACAGGGGTGATGGCTACACCTTC
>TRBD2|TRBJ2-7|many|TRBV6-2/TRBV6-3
CASSYSGGGAIEQYF
TGTGCCAGCAGTTACTCCGGCGGGGGGGCGATCGAGCAGTACTTC
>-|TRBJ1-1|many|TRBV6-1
CASSEGHRNTEAFF
TGTGCCAGCAGTGAGGGACATCGGAACACTGAAGCTTTCTTT
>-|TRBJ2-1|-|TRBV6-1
CADSKFSEQFF
TGTGCCGATAGCAAATTCTCAGAGCAGTTCTTC
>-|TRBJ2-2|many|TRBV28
CASSRTVPELFF
TGTGCCAGCAGTCGGACTGTACCGGAGCTGTTTTTT
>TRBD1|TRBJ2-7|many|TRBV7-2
CASRPGQGLTYEQYF
TGTGCCAGCAGACCAGGACAGGGCCTTACCTACGAGCAGTACTTC
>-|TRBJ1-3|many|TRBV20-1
CSARRAIGGNTIYF
TGCAGTGCCAGGAGGGCCATAGGTGGAAACACCATATATTTT